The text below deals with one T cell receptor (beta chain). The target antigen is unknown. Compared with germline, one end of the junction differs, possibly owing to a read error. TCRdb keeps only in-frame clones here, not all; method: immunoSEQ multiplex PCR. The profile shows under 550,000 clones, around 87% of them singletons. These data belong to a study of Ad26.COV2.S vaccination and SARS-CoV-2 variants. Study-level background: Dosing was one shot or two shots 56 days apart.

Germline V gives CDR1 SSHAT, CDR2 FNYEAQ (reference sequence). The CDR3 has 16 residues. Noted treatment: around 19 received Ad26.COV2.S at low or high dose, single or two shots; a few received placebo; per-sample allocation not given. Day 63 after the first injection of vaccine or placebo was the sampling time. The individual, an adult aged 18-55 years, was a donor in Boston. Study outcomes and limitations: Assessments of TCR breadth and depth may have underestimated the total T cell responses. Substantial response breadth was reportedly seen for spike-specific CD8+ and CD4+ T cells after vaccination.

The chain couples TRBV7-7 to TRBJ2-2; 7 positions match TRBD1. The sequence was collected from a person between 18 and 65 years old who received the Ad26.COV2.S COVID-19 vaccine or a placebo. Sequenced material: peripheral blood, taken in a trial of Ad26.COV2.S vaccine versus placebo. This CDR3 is CASSLVGTANTGELFF. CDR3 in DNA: TGTGCTAGCAGCTTAGTGGGGACAGCGAACACCGGGGAGCTGTTTTTT. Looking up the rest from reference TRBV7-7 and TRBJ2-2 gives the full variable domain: GAGVSQSPRYKVTKRGQDVTLRCDPISSHATLYWYQQALGQGPEFLTYFNYEAQPDKSGLPSDRFSAERPEGSISTLTIQRTEQRDSAMYRCASSLVGTANTGELFFGEGSRLTVL.